A single sample is the source of the 17 T cell receptor beta chains below, sequenced in a study of CXCR3-negative and CXCR3-positive naive CD8 T cells. General observations from the study: CXCR3-positive naive cells had more hydrophobic TRB CDR3s than CXCR3-negative naive cells.

Their target antigens are unknown. UMI-labeled 5' RACE yielded the TRB cDNA libraries. Following a re-call of the 5' RACE reads, TCRdb has one entry per CDR3 protein and lacks DNA. The ten most abundant clones cover under 1.5% of a sample with some 7,000 distinct CDR3 sequences. Sequencing used naive CXCR3+ CD8+ T cells from blood. Subset described: CD45RO-CCR7+CD27+CD95- naive CD8+ T cells expressing CXCR3 (TNR3+). The receptors stem from a human donor in good health. Some clones in this sample may be carry-over from other donors' samples.

The V gene is TRBV19, the J gene TRBJ1-1; TCRdb gives TRBD1 as the D gene, but with no DNA this cannot be confirmed. The CDR3 length is 14 residues. The germline gives CDR1 LNHDA, CDR2 SQIVND (reference sequence). The CDR3 region is CASSIQGANTEAFF.

The chain is built from TRBV21-1 and TRBJ1-1; TCRdb's D call, TRBD1, is unchecked because there is no DNA. TRBV21-1 is noted as a pseudogene. The CDR3 is 14 residues long. CDR3 residues: CASSTGRANTEAFF.

This rearrangement joins TRBV25-1 to TRBJ2-5; the D call from TCRdb, TRBD1, cannot be confirmed without DNA. The CDR3 length is 13 residues. Germline assignment: CDR1 MGHDK and CDR2 SYGVNS. The CDR3 region is CASTDRIGETQYF.

Considering frequency, this clonotype is medium-sized. This chain joins TRBV29-1 and TRBJ1-1; the D gene TCRdb calls, TRBD1, cannot be checked with no DNA. This CDR3 spans 13 amino acids. The germline V gene has CDR1 SQVTM and CDR2 ANQGSEA. The CDR3 protein is CSVPNGGNTEAFF.

This clonotype is classed as medium-sized (0.01 to 0.1%) by frequency. This sequence joins TRBV12-3 or TRBV12-4 and TRBJ2-2; TCRdb's D call of TRBD1 is untestable without DNA. The CDR3 loop spans 14 amino acids. CDR3 protein: CASSPWTGTGELFF.

V gene TRBV3-1 combines with J gene TRBJ2-7; TCRdb's D call, TRBD2, is unchecked because there is no DNA. The CDR3 spans 15 residues. Germline CDR1 LGHDT, CDR2 YNNKEL (reference sequence). CDR3 protein: CASSQDGTSGNEQYF.

The rearrangement joins TRBV19 to TRBJ2-7; TCRdb proposes TRBD2, but this gene call is untestable without DNA. The V gene's germline CDR1 is LNHDA and CDR2 SQIVND (reference sequence). The CDR3 length is 14 residues. CDR3 in amino acids: CASSPAGPSYEQYF.

The chain combines TRBV6-1 with TRBJ2-1; the TCRdb call, TRBD1, lacks DNA for checking. CDR1 and CDR2 from the germline V gene are MNHNS and SASEGT. The CDR3 spans 13 residues. CDR3 amino acids: CASGQFDYNEQFF.

Measured by frequency, this clonotype is medium-sized. This chain links TRBV29-1 with TRBJ2-1; TCRdb proposes TRBD2, but this gene call is untestable without DNA. Germline CDR1 and CDR2: SQVTM and ANQGSEA. CDR3 length equals 14 residues. The CDR3 here is CSVERTSGPNEQFF.

The V and J genes are TRBV24-1 and TRBJ2-1; TCRdb lists TRBD1, though no DNA is available to test this call. This CDR3 has 14 residues. In germline, CDR1 is KGHDR, CDR2 SFDVKD. CDR3 protein: CATSDPVTGNEQFF.

The chain has TRBV7-6 and TRBJ2-5. The CDR3 length is 15 residues. The germline V gene has CDR1 SGHVS and CDR2 FNYEAQ. The chain's CDR3 is CANSLAEAAQETQYF.

This clonotype counts as medium-sized by frequency. The gene calls are TRBV5-1 and TRBJ2-1; TCRdb lists TRBD1, though no DNA is available to test this call. Germline-derived CDR1 and CDR2 are SGHRS and YFSETQ. The CDR3 is made up of 15 amino acids. CDR3 amino acids: CASSLVGGEFDEQFF.

This clonotype shows up as medium-sized by frequency. The chain uses TRBV27 and TRBJ2-3; no DNA is available, so the TRBD1 call from TCRdb remains unchecked. The CDR3 has 16 amino acids. In germline, CDR1 is MNHEY, CDR2 SMNVEV (reference sequence). The CDR3 region is CASSETGVLRTDTQYF.

In terms of frequency, this clonotype is medium-sized. The genes are TRBV14 and TRBJ2-7; TCRdb gives TRBD1 as the D gene, but with no DNA this cannot be confirmed. This CDR3 region has 14 residues. Looked up from germline, CDR1 is SGHDN and CDR2 is FVKESK. The CDR3: CASSQTGASYEQYF.

CDR3 region: CATSAWSGEAFF. This rearrangement joins TRBV24-1 to TRBJ1-1. Germline loops: CDR1 KGHDR, CDR2 SFDVKD. The CDR3 runs 12 residues.

The gene calls are TRBV5-1 and TRBJ1-1. The CDR3 has 15 amino acids. Germline CDR1 and CDR2: SGHRS and YFSETQ. This CDR3 reads CASSWGQSGDTEAFF.

This clonotype shows up as medium-sized by frequency. The rearrangement links TRBV7-3 to TRBJ2-7. This CDR3 spans 13 amino acids. Germline-derived CDR1 and CDR2 are SGHTA and FQGTGA. The CDR3 protein is CASSLGQPYEQYF. Full variable domain (remainder filled in from reference TRBV7-3 and TRBJ2-7): GAGVSQTPSNKVTEKGKYVELRCDPISGHTALYWYRQSLGQGPEFLIYFQGTGAADDSGLPNDRFFAVRPEGSVSTLKIQRTERGDSAVYLCASSLGQPYEQYFGPGTRLTVT.